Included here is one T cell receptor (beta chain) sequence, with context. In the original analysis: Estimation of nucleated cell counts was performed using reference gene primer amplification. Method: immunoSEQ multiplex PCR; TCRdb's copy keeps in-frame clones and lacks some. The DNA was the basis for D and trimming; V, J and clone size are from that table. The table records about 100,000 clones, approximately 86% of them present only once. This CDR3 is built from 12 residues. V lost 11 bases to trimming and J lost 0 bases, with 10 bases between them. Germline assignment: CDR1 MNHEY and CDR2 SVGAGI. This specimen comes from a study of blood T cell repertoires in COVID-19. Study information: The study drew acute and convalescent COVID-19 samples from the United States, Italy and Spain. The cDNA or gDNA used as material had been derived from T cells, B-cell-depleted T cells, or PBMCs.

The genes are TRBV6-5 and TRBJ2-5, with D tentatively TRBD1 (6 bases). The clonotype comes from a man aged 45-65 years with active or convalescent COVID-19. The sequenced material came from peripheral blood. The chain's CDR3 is CAARDNQETQYF. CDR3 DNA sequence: TGTGCCGCCCGGGACAACCAAGAGACCCAGTACTTC.